The rows below give T cell receptor beta chains drawn from one sample of a study of molecular identifiers for immune sequencing clone quantification. In TCRdb, the PCR reads were re-called with MiXCR into one record per CDR3 protein. The sample contains over 600,000 distinct CDR3 sequences, just under 20% of which appear only once. The sample comprised naive CD8+ T cells from blood, with Jurkat cell RNA spiked in. The receptor source for this set is a human donor in good health. Some libraries in this study had Jurkat cell RNA spiked in. Both conserved end residues are part of each CDR3. The order of the fields is clone size, J gene, D gene, V gene, CDR3 DNA, CDR3 protein. A D gene is named only where the DNA matches it firmly. Rows may omit the clone size; those that give it use once, few, many or a size class.

abundance: .; j_gene: TRBJ2-7; d_gene: .; v_gene: TRBV5-1; CDR3nt: TGCGCCAGCAGCTTGGTATGGGGGAACTCCTACGAGCAGTACTTC; CDR3aa: CASSLVWGNSYEQYF
abundance: few; j_gene: TRBJ1-5; d_gene: .; v_gene: TRBV20-1; CDR3nt: TGCAGTGCTAGAGACATGACGAGGGACTATAGCAATCAGCCCCAGCATTTT; CDR3aa: CSARDMTRDYSNQPQHF
abundance: few; j_gene: TRBJ1-2; d_gene: .; v_gene: TRBV27; CDR3nt: TGTGCCAGCAGTCACCGACAAGACTATGGCTACACCTTC; CDR3aa: CASSHRQDYGYTF
abundance: few; j_gene: TRBJ1-5; d_gene: TRBD1; v_gene: TRBV6-2/TRBV6-3; CDR3nt: TGTGCCAGCAGTGCCCAAGGGACAGGGGTTCAGCCCCAGCATTTT; CDR3aa: CASSAQGTGVQPQHF
abundance: many; j_gene: TRBJ1-5; d_gene: TRBD1; v_gene: TRBV28; CDR3nt: TGTGCCAGCAGTCCCGAGACAGGGAAATCAGAACAGCCCCAGCATTTT; CDR3aa: CASSPETGKSEQPQHF
abundance: many; j_gene: TRBJ2-1; d_gene: .; v_gene: TRBV9; CDR3nt: TGTGCCAGCAGCGTTGAGGGGTTGCCCTACAATGAGCAGTTCTTC; CDR3aa: CASSVEGLPYNEQFF
abundance: many; j_gene: TRBJ1-4; d_gene: TRBD1; v_gene: TRBV6-1; CDR3nt: TGTGCCAGCAGTGAAGCCGGGACAGGCGTCCCAAGAATCGCTAATGAAAAACTGTTTTTT; CDR3aa: CASSEAGTGVPRIANEKLFF
abundance: .; j_gene: TRBJ2-7; d_gene: TRBD2; v_gene: TRBV6-2/TRBV6-3; CDR3nt: TGTGCCAGCAACCTACCGGGACTAGTGTACGAGCAGTACTTC; CDR3aa: CASNLPGLVYEQYF
abundance: many; j_gene: TRBJ2-2; d_gene: .; v_gene: TRBV19; CDR3nt: TGTGCCAGTAGTCCCACGATCGGGGAGCTGTTTTTT; CDR3aa: CASSPTIGELFF
abundance: few; j_gene: TRBJ1-4; d_gene: TRBD1; v_gene: TRBV20-1; CDR3nt: TGCAGTGCTACGTTCCGGGACAGGGCGCCTAATGAAAAACTGTTTTTT; CDR3aa: CSATFRDRAPNEKLFF
abundance: .; j_gene: TRBJ2-1; d_gene: .; v_gene: TRBV4-1; CDR3nt: TGCGCCAGCAGAAACGGTGAAGGGGGCAATGAGCAGTTCTTC; CDR3aa: CASRNGEGGNEQFF
abundance: .; j_gene: TRBJ2-7; d_gene: .; v_gene: TRBV9; CDR3nt: TGTGCCAGCAGCGTAGGGGGGTCGAACTCCTACGAGCAGTACTTC; CDR3aa: CASSVGGSNSYEQYF
abundance: many; j_gene: TRBJ2-4; d_gene: TRBD1; v_gene: TRBV4-1; CDR3nt: TGCGCCAGCAGCCAACAGGGGGAGAGCCACATTGCAAACATTCAGTACTTC; CDR3aa: CASSQQGESHIANIQYF
abundance: many; j_gene: TRBJ2-3; d_gene: .; v_gene: TRBV6-1; CDR3nt: TGTGCCACCTTAACGGGGGATACGCAGTATTTT; CDR3aa: CATLTGDTQYF
abundance: many; j_gene: TRBJ2-6; d_gene: .; v_gene: TRBV10-3; CDR3nt: TGTGCCATCCACCCAGGGGAGGCTGGGGCCAACGTCCTGACTTTC; CDR3aa: CAIHPGEAGANVLTF
abundance: .; j_gene: TRBJ2-1; d_gene: .; v_gene: TRBV3-1; CDR3nt: TGTGCCAGCAGCCGGGTAGGTTTGGGCGATGAGCAGTTCTTC; CDR3aa: CASSRVGLGDEQFF
abundance: many; j_gene: TRBJ1-1; d_gene: .; v_gene: TRBV6-6; CDR3nt: TGTGCCAGCAGTTACCCAGAGACAGGGAACACTGAAGCTTTCTTT; CDR3aa: CASSYPETGNTEAFF
abundance: .; j_gene: TRBJ2-1; d_gene: .; v_gene: TRBV9; CDR3nt: TGTGCCAGCAGCTCCCCTCTAGGAGGAACAAGCAATGAGCAGCTCTTC; CDR3aa: CASSSPLGGTSNEQLF
abundance: once; j_gene: TRBJ2-5; d_gene: TRBD1; v_gene: TRBV27; CDR3nt: TGTGCCAGCAGTTTTGTATGGGAGAGCCAGGGGGCTATAGAGACCCAGTACTTC; CDR3aa: CASSFVWESQGAIETQYF
abundance: many; j_gene: TRBJ2-7; d_gene: .; v_gene: TRBV20-1; CDR3nt: TGCAGTGCTAGGCCTCCCCCGAGGGAGCCCTCCTACGAGCAGTACTTC; CDR3aa: CSARPPPREPSYEQYF
abundance: few; j_gene: TRBJ2-7; d_gene: TRBD1; v_gene: TRBV18; CDR3nt: TGTGCCAGCTCACCACCGGACAGGAGATACGAGCAGTACTTC; CDR3aa: CASSPPDRRYEQYF
abundance: .; j_gene: TRBJ2-7; d_gene: TRBD2; v_gene: TRBV6-2/TRBV6-3; CDR3nt: TGTGCCAGCAGTTACTCGATTCTAGCGGGAGGAATCTACGAGCAGTACTTC; CDR3aa: CASSYSILAGGIYEQYF
abundance: many; j_gene: TRBJ1-1; d_gene: .; v_gene: TRBV6-2/TRBV6-3; CDR3nt: TGTGCCAGCAGACCCCAGGCCCTGAACACTGAAGCTTTCTTT; CDR3aa: CASRPQALNTEAFF
abundance: many; j_gene: TRBJ1-5; d_gene: .; v_gene: TRBV10-2; CDR3nt: TGCGCCAGCAGTGAAGGCGGAAGCCAGCCCCAGCATTTT; CDR3aa: CASSEGGSQPQHF
abundance: once; j_gene: TRBJ2-7; d_gene: .; v_gene: TRBV27; CDR3nt: TGTGCCAGCAGTTACCTCCCGACAGGAACCTACGAGCAGTACTTC; CDR3aa: CASSYLPTGTYEQYF
abundance: many; j_gene: TRBJ2-3; d_gene: .; v_gene: TRBV5-4; CDR3nt: TGTGCCAGCAGCTTGGCCGGGACTGAAGTAGATACGCAGTATTTT; CDR3aa: CASSLAGTEVDTQYF
abundance: many; j_gene: TRBJ2-3; d_gene: .; v_gene: TRBV12-3/TRBV12-4; CDR3nt: TGTGCCAGCACCTCCGACAATCACCCTAGCACAGATACGCAGTATTTT; CDR3aa: CASTSDNHPSTDTQYF
abundance: many; j_gene: TRBJ2-7; d_gene: .; v_gene: TRBV28; CDR3nt: TGTGCCAGCGTGAGACGTGGGAGCTCCTACGAGCAGTACTTC; CDR3aa: CASVRRGSSYEQYF
abundance: many; j_gene: TRBJ2-7; d_gene: TRBD2; v_gene: TRBV20-1; CDR3nt: TGCAGTGCTAGAGGCCGGGGGGAGACCTCCTACGAGCAGTACTTC; CDR3aa: CSARGRGETSYEQYF
abundance: .; j_gene: TRBJ2-7; d_gene: .; v_gene: TRBV20-1; CDR3nt: TGCGGTGCTGGGTTCCTAAAGTTGTCCCACGAGCAGTACTTC; CDR3aa: CGAGFLKLSHEQYF
abundance: .; j_gene: TRBJ2-7; d_gene: .; v_gene: TRBV12-3/TRBV12-4; CDR3nt: TGTGCCAGCAGTTTAAACCACCGGGGCGAGCAGTACTTC; CDR3aa: CASSLNHRGEQYF
abundance: many; j_gene: TRBJ2-2; d_gene: .; v_gene: TRBV27; CDR3nt: TGTGCCAGCAGTTTTCACAGGCTACTCACCGGGGAGCTGTTTTTT; CDR3aa: CASSFHRLLTGELFF
abundance: .; j_gene: TRBJ2-1; d_gene: .; v_gene: TRBV15; CDR3nt: TGTGCCACCAGCAGGGGTAGCTCTCTCTACAATGAGCAGTTCTTC; CDR3aa: CATSRGSSLYNEQFF
abundance: many; j_gene: TRBJ2-7; d_gene: .; v_gene: TRBV4-1; CDR3nt: TGCGCCAGCAGCCAAGTCCTTCGGGGTCAGCCCTACGAGCAGTACTTC; CDR3aa: CASSQVLRGQPYEQYF
abundance: many; j_gene: TRBJ1-2; d_gene: .; v_gene: TRBV4-1; CDR3nt: TGCGCCAGCAGCCAAGAGAGGGGGGGCTACACCTTC; CDR3aa: CASSQERGGYTF
abundance: many; j_gene: TRBJ2-7; d_gene: .; v_gene: TRBV30; CDR3nt: TGTGCCTGGAGAAGTGCCTACGAGCAGTACTTC; CDR3aa: CAWRSAYEQYF
abundance: many; j_gene: TRBJ2-3; d_gene: TRBD2; v_gene: TRBV9; CDR3nt: TGTGCCAGCAGCCGAGAAGGAACTAGCGGGAGCATTAGCACAGATACGCAGTATTTT; CDR3aa: CASSREGTSGSISTDTQYF
abundance: .; j_gene: TRBJ1-1; d_gene: TRBD1; v_gene: TRBV11-2; CDR3nt: TGTGCCAGCAGCTTAGACCTCACCGGGACAGGGTTGAACACTGAAGCTTTCTTT; CDR3aa: CASSLDLTGTGLNTEAFF
abundance: many; j_gene: TRBJ2-2; d_gene: TRBD2; v_gene: TRBV20-1; CDR3nt: TGCAGTGCAAAGGGGAGGGGCACCGGGGAGCTGTTTTTT; CDR3aa: CSAKGRGTGELFF
abundance: many; j_gene: TRBJ1-5; d_gene: TRBD1; v_gene: TRBV4-3; CDR3nt: TGCGCCAGCAGCCAAGACCTGACAGGGGGAGGCAATCAGCCCCAGCATTTT; CDR3aa: CASSQDLTGGGNQPQHF
abundance: many; j_gene: TRBJ1-1; d_gene: .; v_gene: TRBV4-1; CDR3nt: TGCGCCAGCAGCCAAGTTTCAGGACGGCTGAACACTGAAGCTTTCTTT; CDR3aa: CASSQVSGRLNTEAFF
abundance: many; j_gene: TRBJ2-1; d_gene: TRBD2; v_gene: TRBV7-3; CDR3nt: TGTGCCAGCAGCGCAAGCGGGAACCCTCTCAATGAGCAGTTCTTC; CDR3aa: CASSASGNPLNEQFF
abundance: many; j_gene: TRBJ2-3; d_gene: TRBD1; v_gene: TRBV27; CDR3nt: TGTGCCAGCAGTTCCCAGGGACAGGGCCTATCTAGCACAGATACGCAGTATTTT; CDR3aa: CASSSQGQGLSSTDTQYF